These 11 T cell receptor beta chains were sequenced from one sample in a study of blood T cell repertoires in COVID-19. The table came from immunoSEQ multiplex PCR; TCRdb's copy has only in-frame clones and leaves some out. The data hold some 110,000 clones, with around 83% observed a single time. Sequenced input: peripheral blood. All receptors come from a man in his forties with acute or convalescent COVID-19.

This clone appeared a single time. The limits of the CDR3 on the DNA are not certain, so only TCRdb's listed CDR3 is given. The chain combines TRBV27 with TRBJ2-7; the table calls TRBD2, which could not be checked here. With termini counted, the CDR3 has 23 amino acids. Germline-derived CDR1 and CDR2 are MNHEY and SMNVEV (reference sequence). This CDR3 reads CASSLQGVEGPYEQYFGPYEQYF.

Of note for this clone: An end of the junction does not agree with germline; a read error may underlie this. V and J are TRBV11-2 and TRBJ1-2; no definite D call. CDR1 SGHAT and CDR2 FQNNGV come from the germline V gene. CDR3 length: 10 residues. The CDR3 protein is CASSSLPISF. The CDR3 nucleotides read TGTGCCAGCAGCTCCCTTCCTATCTCCTTC.

The chain employs TRBV3-1 (or the pseudogene TRBV3-2) and TRBJ2-3; 7 bases are shared with TRBD2. The junction had 20 bases not matched to a gene; V was cut back by 4 bases and J by 10 bases. The CDR3 contains 17 residues. Germline V CDR1 and CDR2: LGHDT, YNNKEL (reference sequence). The CDR3 is CASSRQGGRLHRYAQYF. DNA for the CDR3: TGTGCCAGCAGCCGGCAGGGCGGGAGACTCCACAGATACGCGCAGTATTTT.

The CDR3 here is CASSARTDTQYF. DNA of the CDR3: TGTGCCAGTAGTGCTAGGACAGATACGCAGTATTTT. V usage is TRBV19 and J usage is TRBJ2-3; D is undetermined. The V end lost 5 bases, the J end lost 3 bases, and 6 bases lay between the germline ends. Per the germline V gene, CDR1 is LNHDA and CDR2 is SQIVND (reference sequence). The CDR3 consists of 12 residues.

The chain is built from TRBV6-2 or TRBV6-3 and TRBJ2-2; 14 bases line up with TRBD2. The CDR3 consists of 18 residues. Trimming cost V 5 bases and J 7 bases; bases outside gene matches: 12. CDR1 and CDR2 (germline): MNHEY, SVGEGT. The CDR3 here is CASSGHKGTSGRFGELFF. DNA for the CDR3: TGTGCCAGCAGTGGACACAAGGGGACTAGCGGGAGATTCGGGGAGCTGTTTTTT.

The rearrangement joins TRBV7-3 to TRBJ2-7; a possible D gene is TRBD1 (6 bases). This CDR3 is 16 amino acids long. In germline, CDR1 is SGHTA, CDR2 FQGTGA. The V gene lost 5 bases and the J gene lost 0 bases, with 17 bases spanning the gap. The CDR3 here is CASSPSWTASSYEQYF. For the CDR3, the DNA is TGTGCCAGCAGCCCATCTTGGACAGCCAGCTCCTACGAGCAGTACTTC.

J is TRBJ1-1 and V is TRBV18; perhaps TRBD1 as D (5 bases). CDR3 length equals 14 residues. Looked up from germline, CDR1 is KGHSH and CDR2 is LQKENI. Trimming removed 5 bases at V and 6 bases at J, with 16 bases between. The DNA for the CDR3 is TGTGCCAGCTCATATCAGGGCGTACCCCCTGAAGCTTTCTTT. This encodes CASSYQGVPPEAFF.

This clone was seen just once. The chain links TRBV7-2 to TRBJ2-1, with TRBD2 identical over 9 bases. There are 16 residues in the CDR3. The junction had 1 base not matched to a gene; V was cut back by 0 bases and J by 1 base. Germline V gene sequence: CDR1 SGHTA, CDR2 FQGNSA. The chain's CDR3 is CASSLASGGSYNEQFF. The CDR3, as DNA: TGTGCCAGCAGCTTAGCTAGCGGGGGTTCCTACAATGAGCAGTTCTTC.

The DNA for the CDR3 is TGCACCACGAGGGAGGCGGAGACCCAGTACTTC. Translation gives CTTREAETQYF. V gene TRBV29-1 combines with J gene TRBJ2-5, with a weak D call TRBD2 (6 bases). Looked up from germline, CDR1 is SQVTM and CDR2 is ANQGSEA. There are 11 residues in the CDR3.

The rearrangement links TRBV11-3 to TRBJ2-5; 12 positions match TRBD2. Germline trimming cut 1 base from V and 0 bases from J; bases unmatched to any gene: 3. Germline CDR1 reads SGHNT; CDR2 reads YENEEA. The CDR3 covers 17 residues. This chain's CDR3 is CASSLGRTSGNQETQYF. The CDR3 DNA reads as TGTGCCAGCAGCTTAGGCAGGACTAGCGGGAACCAAGAGACCCAGTACTTC.

On this clone itself: The junction departs from germline at one end; a sequencing error may be responsible. This chain joins TRBV7-7 and TRBJ2-5; a weak D match, TRBD1 (5 bases). This CDR3 has 14 residues. The germline V gene encodes CDR1 SSHAT and CDR2 FNYEAQ (reference sequence). CDR3 region: CASSTYPTAETQYF. Here the CDR3 DNA reads TGTGCTAGCAGCACCTATCCGACAGCGGAGACCCAGTACTTC.